This TCR beta chain appears in the sequencing data of a study of blood T cell repertoires in COVID-19. About the research overall: Researchers got acute and convalescent COVID-19 samples from the United States, Italy and Spain. PBMCs, B-cell-depleted T cells, or T cells provided the cDNA or gDNA that made up the material.

The length of the CDR3 is 14 residues. V dropped 0 bases and J dropped 4 bases, with 10 bases sitting between them. Germline lookup yields CDR1 ENHRY and CDR2 SYGVKD. Original handling: The assay estimated nucleated cells by amplifying reference gene primers. Libraries were prepared by immunoSEQ multiplex PCR; TCRdb keeps only in-frame clonotypes and omits some of them. That table furnishes V, J and clone size, whereas the DNA furnished D and trimming. The sample lists 110,000 or so clones, over 75% occurring once. Sequenced input: peripheral blood. The clonotype was recovered from a woman in her 70s who had recovered from COVID-19. This chain connects TRBV10-3 to TRBJ2-7, with D maybe TRBD1 (5 bases). CDR3 bases: TGTGCCATCAGTGAGTCAACAGGATTATACGAGCAGTACTTC. Its translation: CAISESTGLYEQYF.